This T cell receptor beta chain appears in the sequencing data of a study of radiation and T cells in renal cell carcinoma. Overall study findings and caveats: In blood, top tumor clones expanded by 2 weeks, shrinking by 4.

On this clone itself: The antigen remains unidentified.

Time point denoted: baseline pretreatment blood. Regarding treatment: 15 Gy SBRT to primary tumor, nephrectomy 4 weeks later. The patient's renal cell carcinoma had clear cell pathology. The CDR3 covers 15 residues. V shed 1 base and J shed 2 bases, with 12 bases lying between them. Germline V gives CDR1 SGHRS, CDR2 YFSETQ. Clones were sequenced by immunoSEQ multiplex PCR, and TCRdb holds only the in-frame ones, with some missing. The table records 100,000 to 150,000 clones, approximately 80% of them present only once. V is TRBV5-1 and J is TRBJ1-1; D is possibly TRBD1 (6 bases). The input for sequencing was blood, taken from a patient whose treatment included radiotherapy and nephrectomy. The receptor was isolated from a woman in her fifties or sixties with renal cell carcinoma. The DNA of the CDR3 is TGCGCCAGCAGCTTGTGGGACACAAAAAACACTGAAGCTTTCTTT. It yields the protein CASSLWDTKNTEAFF.